This section outlines one T cell receptor beta chain sequence together with its context. These data belong to a study of blood T cell repertoires in COVID-19. The overall study: Samples came from the United States, Italy and Spain, spanning acute and convalescent COVID-19. T cells, B-cell-depleted T cells, or PBMCs provided the cDNA or gDNA that served as material.

V was shortened by 4 bases and J by 9 bases, with 22 bases between the two germline ends. Germline V gene data show CDR1 as MDHEN and CDR2 as SYDVKM. This CDR3 is built from 16 residues. Study processing details: For nucleated cells, counts were estimated from reference gene primer amplification. Generated by immunoSEQ multiplex PCR, the TCRdb table keeps only in-frame clones and is missing some. For V, J and clone size, that table is used; D and trimming come from the DNA. The table shows 110,000 to 150,000 clones, with around 86% occurring only once. The V call is TRBV28, the J call TRBJ1-5; D might be TRBD1 (5 bases). Material: peripheral blood. This clonotype originated in a human donor in a cohort sampled during active COVID-19. CDR3 in amino acids: CASSYDRASAQWPQHF. The CDR3 bases are TGTGCCAGCAGTTATGACAGAGCATCCGCGCAATGGCCCCAGCATTTT.